The present T cell receptor (delta chain) was sequenced within a study of gamma-delta chains in newborns, infants, children. Study as a whole: Microbial exposure reportedly drives polyclonal innate γδ T cell expansion after birth.

TCRdb re-called clones from the reads using CATT. The top ten hold about 13% of the sample, which has about 4,000 delta-chain clones, 38% seen once. Germline-derived CDR1 and CDR2 are TVYSNPD and GDNSRS (reference sequence). V was shortened by 3 bases and J by 4 bases, with 18 bases between the two germline ends. The CDR3 has 14 amino acids. The TCR comes from a child who received the measles vaccine. Input material: blood. The V call is TRDV3, the J call TRDJ1; a weak D match, TRDD3 (6 bases). The CDR3 coding sequence is TGTGCCTTGTACCCCGGGGGACAAGGCGATAAACTCATCTTT. This translates into CALYPGGQGDKLIF.